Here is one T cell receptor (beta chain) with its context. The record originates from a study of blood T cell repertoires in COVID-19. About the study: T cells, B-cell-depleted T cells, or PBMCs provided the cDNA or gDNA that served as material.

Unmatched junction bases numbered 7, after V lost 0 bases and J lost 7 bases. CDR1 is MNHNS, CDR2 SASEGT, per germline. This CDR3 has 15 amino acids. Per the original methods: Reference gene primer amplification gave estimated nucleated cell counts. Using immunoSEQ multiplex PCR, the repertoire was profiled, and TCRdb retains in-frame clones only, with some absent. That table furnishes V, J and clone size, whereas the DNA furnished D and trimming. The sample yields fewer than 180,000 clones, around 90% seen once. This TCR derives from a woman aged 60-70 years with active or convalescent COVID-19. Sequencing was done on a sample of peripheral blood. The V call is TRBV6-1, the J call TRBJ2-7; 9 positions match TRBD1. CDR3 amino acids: CASSEAVQGAGEQYF. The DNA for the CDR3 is TGTGCCAGCAGTGAAGCAGTACAGGGGGCGGGAGAGCAGTACTTC.